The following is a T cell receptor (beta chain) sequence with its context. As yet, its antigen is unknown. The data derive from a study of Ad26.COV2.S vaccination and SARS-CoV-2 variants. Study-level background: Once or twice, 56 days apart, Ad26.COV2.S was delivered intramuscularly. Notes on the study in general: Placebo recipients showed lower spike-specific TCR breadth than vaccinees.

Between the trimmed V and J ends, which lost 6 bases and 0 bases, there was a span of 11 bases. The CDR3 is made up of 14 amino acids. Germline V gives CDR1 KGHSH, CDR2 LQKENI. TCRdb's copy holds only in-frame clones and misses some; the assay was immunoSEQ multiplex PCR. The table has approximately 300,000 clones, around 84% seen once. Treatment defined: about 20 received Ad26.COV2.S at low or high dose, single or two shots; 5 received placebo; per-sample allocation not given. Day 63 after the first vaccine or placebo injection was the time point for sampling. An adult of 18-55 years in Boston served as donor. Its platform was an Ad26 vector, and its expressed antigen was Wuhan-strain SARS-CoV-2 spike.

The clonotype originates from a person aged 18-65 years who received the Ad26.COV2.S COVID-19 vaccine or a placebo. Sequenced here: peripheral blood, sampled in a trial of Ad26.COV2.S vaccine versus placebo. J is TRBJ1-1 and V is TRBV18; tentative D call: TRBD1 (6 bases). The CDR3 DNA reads TGTGCCAGCTCGCTAAGGGGGGTGAACACTGAAGCTTTCTTT. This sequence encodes CASSLRGVNTEAFF.